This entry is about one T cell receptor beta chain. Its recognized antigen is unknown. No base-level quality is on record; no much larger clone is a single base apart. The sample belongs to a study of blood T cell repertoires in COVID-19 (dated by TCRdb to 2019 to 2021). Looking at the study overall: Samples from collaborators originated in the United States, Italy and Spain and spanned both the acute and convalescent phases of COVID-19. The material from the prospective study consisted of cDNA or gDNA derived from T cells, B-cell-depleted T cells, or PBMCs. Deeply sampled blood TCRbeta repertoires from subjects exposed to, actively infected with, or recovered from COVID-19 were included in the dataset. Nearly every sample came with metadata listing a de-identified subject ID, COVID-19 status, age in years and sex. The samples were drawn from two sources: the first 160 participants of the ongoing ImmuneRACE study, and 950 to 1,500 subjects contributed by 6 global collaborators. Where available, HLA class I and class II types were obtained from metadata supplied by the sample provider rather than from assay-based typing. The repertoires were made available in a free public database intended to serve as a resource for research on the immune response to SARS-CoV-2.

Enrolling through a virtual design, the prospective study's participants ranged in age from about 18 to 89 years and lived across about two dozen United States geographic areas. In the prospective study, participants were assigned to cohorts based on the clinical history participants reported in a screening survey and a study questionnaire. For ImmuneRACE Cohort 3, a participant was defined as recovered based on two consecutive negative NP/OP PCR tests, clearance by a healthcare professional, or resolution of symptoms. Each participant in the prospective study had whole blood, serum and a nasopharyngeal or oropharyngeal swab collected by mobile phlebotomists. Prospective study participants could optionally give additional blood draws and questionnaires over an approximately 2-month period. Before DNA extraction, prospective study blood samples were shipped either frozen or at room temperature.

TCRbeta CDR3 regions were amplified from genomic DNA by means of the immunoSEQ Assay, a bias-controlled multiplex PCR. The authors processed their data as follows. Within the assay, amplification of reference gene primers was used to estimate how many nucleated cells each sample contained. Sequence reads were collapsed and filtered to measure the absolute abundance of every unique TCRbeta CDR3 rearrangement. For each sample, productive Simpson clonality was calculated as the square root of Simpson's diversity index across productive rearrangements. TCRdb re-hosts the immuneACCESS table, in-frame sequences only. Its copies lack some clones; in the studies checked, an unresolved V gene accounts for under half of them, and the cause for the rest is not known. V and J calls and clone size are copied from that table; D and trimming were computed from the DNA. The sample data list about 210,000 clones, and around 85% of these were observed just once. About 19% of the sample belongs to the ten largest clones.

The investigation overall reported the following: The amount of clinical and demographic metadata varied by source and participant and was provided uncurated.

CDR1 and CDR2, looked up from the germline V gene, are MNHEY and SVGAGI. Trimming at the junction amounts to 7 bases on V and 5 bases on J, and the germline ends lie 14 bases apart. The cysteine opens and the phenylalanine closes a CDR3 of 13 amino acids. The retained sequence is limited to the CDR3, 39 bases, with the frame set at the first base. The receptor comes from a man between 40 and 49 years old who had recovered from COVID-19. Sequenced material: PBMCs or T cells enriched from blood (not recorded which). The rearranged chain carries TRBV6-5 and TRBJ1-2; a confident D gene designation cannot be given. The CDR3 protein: CASIHDISYGYTF. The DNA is TGTGCCAGCATCCATGACATATCGTATGGCTACACCTTC.